This T cell receptor (beta chain) was captured by sequencing in a study of blood T cell repertoires in COVID-19. Study in general: The cDNA or gDNA used as material had been derived from T cells, B-cell-depleted T cells, or PBMCs.

CDR3 length: 14 amino acids. Between the trimmed V and J ends, which lost 2 bases and 1 base, there was a span of 8 bases. The germline CDR1 and CDR2 sequences are MNHNS and SASEGT. Original handling: Counts of nucleated cells, estimated from reference gene primer amplification, were obtained. The protocol was immunoSEQ multiplex PCR, while the TCRdb copy is restricted to in-frame clones and leaves out a portion. For V, J and clone size, that table is used; D and trimming come from the DNA. The table has tens of thousands of clones, approximately 89% seen once. The clonotype comes from a human donor with active COVID-19. The donor label of this sample is uncertain. The material sequenced was peripheral blood. This chain connects TRBV6-1 to TRBJ1-1; tentatively, D is TRBD1 (5 bases). CDR3 region: CASSEQGGNTEAFF. DNA for the CDR3: TGTGCCAGCAGTGAACAGGGCGGGAACACTGAAGCTTTCTTT.